This T cell receptor beta chain originates from a study of shared clonotypes between healthy human individuals. This CDR3 comprises 16 residues. Trimming shortened V by 2 bases and J by 3 bases, and 17 bases separated the two germline ends. Germline lookup yields CDR1 SGHRS and CDR2 YFSETQ. Only in-frame clones appear in the TCRdb table, and some are missing; sequencing was by immunoSEQ multiplex PCR. Among about 600,000 clones listed, around 97% were seen once. This sequence originates from a woman in her 30s in good health. The chain combines TRBV5-1 with TRBJ2-5; D is possibly TRBD2 (6 bases). Specimen: naive CD4+ T cells sorted from blood. Subset described: CD45RA+ positively selected. The CDR3 region is CASSFPRWRDEETQYF. The CDR3 DNA sequence: TGCGCCAGCAGCTTCCCCCGCTGGAGGGACGAAGAGACCCAGTACTTC.